What follows are 21 T cell receptor beta chains derived from one specimen sequenced in a study of blood T cell repertoires in COVID-19. TCRdb's table, derived via immunoSEQ multiplex PCR, lists solely in-frame clones and lacks some. The data contain over 90,000 clones, around 84% of them seen just once; the ten biggest clones take up around 4%. Sequencing was done on a sample of peripheral blood. These receptors came from a human donor in a cohort sampled during active COVID-19.

The gene calls are TRBV7-8 and TRBJ1-5; no reliable D call. The CDR3 is 14 amino acids. Germline V lookup: CDR1 SGHVS, CDR2 FQNEAQ. V was cut by 6 bases and J by 4 bases, with 13 bases left in between. CDR3 sequence reads: CASREEGSNQPQHF. The CDR3 bases are TGTGCCAGCAGGGAGGAGGGATCTAATCAGCCCCAGCATTTT.

As for this clone: The same CDR3 can be traced to other DNA sequences in this sample. V usage is TRBV7-2 and J usage is TRBJ2-5; 11 bases fit TRBD2. The V segment lost 1 base and the J segment 2 bases; nucleotides outside the gene matches: 3. Germline V CDR1 and CDR2: SGHTA, FQGNSA. CDR3 length: 16 amino acids. CDR3 in DNA: TGTGCCAGCAGCTTAGGCTTAGCGGGGGGGCAAGAGACCCAGTACTTC. The encoded protein is CASSLGLAGGQETQYF.

CDR3 bases: TGTGCCAGCAGCCACCTCGGGGACACCTATTACGAGCAGTACTTC. It translates to CASSHLGDTYYEQYF. The chain is built from TRBV3-1 (or the pseudogene TRBV3-2) and TRBJ2-7; D may be TRBD1 (6 bases). CDR1 and CDR2 (germline): LGHDT, YNNKEL (reference sequence). The ends were cut back, 3 bases at V and 4 bases at J, with 16 bases in the middle. This CDR3 has 15 amino acids.

V and J are TRBV7-9 and TRBJ1-3, with D unclear. Germline CDR1 SEHNR, CDR2 FQNEAQ (reference sequence). This CDR3 has 13 residues. Trimming pared 3 bases from V and 4 bases from J, leaving 7 bases between. The CDR3 loop is CASSFREGNTIYF. The CDR3 nucleotides are TGTGCCAGCAGCTTTAGGGAGGGAAACACCATATATTTT.

The V call is TRBV28, the J call TRBJ1-4; 8 positions match TRBD1. The CDR3 totals 15 residues. In germline, CDR1 is MDHEN, CDR2 SYDVKM. V shed 5 bases, J shed 3 bases, and the junction held 5 bases outside the gene matches. CDR3 sequence: CASSRQGAANEKLFF. The CDR3 bases are TGTGCCAGCAGTCGTCAGGGGGCGGCTAATGAAAAACTGTTTTTT.

This chain connects TRBV7-3 to TRBJ2-7, with a possible D match to TRBD2 (5 bases). This CDR3 has 14 residues. Trimming removed 3 bases at V and 5 bases at J, with 14 bases between. Germline CDR1 reads SGHTA; CDR2 reads FQGTGA. The CDR3: CASSLDSLGDEQYF. As DNA, the CDR3 is TGTGCCAGCAGCTTGGACTCACTGGGCGACGAGCAGTACTTC.

V usage is TRBV5-1 and J usage is TRBJ2-5; 9 nucleotides line up with TRBD2. Germline trimming cut 4 bases from V and 2 bases from J; bases unmatched to any gene: 3. Germline V lookup: CDR1 SGHRS, CDR2 YFSETQ. The length of the CDR3 is 14 residues. The CDR3 loop is CASSPGLAQETQYF. The CDR3 DNA follows: TGCGCCAGCAGCCCCGGACTAGCGCAAGAGACCCAGTACTTC. Full variable domain (missing parts from reference TRBV5-1 and TRBJ2-5): KAGVTQTPRYLIKTRGQQVTLSCSPISGHRSVSWYQQTPGQGLQFLFEYFSETQRNKGNFPGRFSGRQFSNSRSEMNVSTLELGDSALYLCASSPGLAQETQYFGPGTRLLVL.

The chain recombines TRBV28 with TRBJ2-5; D perhaps matches TRBD2 (5 bases). Trimming cost V 3 bases and J 9 bases, with 14 bases left between them. The CDR3 has 13 amino acids. The germline CDR1 and CDR2 sequences are MDHEN and SYDVKM. CDR3 sequence reads: CASSFLRGAAQYF. Written as DNA, the CDR3 is TGTGCCAGCAGTTTTTTGCGTGGAGCGGCCCAGTACTTC.

The chain links TRBV6-2 or TRBV6-3 to TRBJ2-3, with 9 bases that match TRBD2. The V segment lost 4 bases and the J segment 2 bases; nucleotides outside the gene matches: 7. The CDR3 length is 16 residues. From germline, CDR1 is MNHEY and CDR2 SVGEGT. The CDR3 region has the DNA TGTGCCAGCAGTTTGGATCTAGCGGGGAACACAGATACGCAGTATTTT. Encoded protein: CASSLDLAGNTDTQYF.

The rearrangement links TRBV5-6 to TRBJ1-2; TRBD1 is a possible D gene (6 bases). Germline CDR1 and CDR2: SGHDT and YYEEEE. V was trimmed by 5 bases and J by 1 base, leaving 12 bases between them. The CDR3 consists of 14 residues. As DNA, the CDR3 is TGTGCCAGCAGTCAAGGACAGCGTAACTATGGCTACACCTTC. Translating it yields CASSQGQRNYGYTF.

This clone was recorded only once. The gene calls are TRBV19 and TRBJ2-2; 12 nucleotides line up with TRBD2. The CDR3 runs to 18 residues. The germline V gene has CDR1 LNHDA and CDR2 SQIVND (reference sequence). The V gene end was trimmed by 7 bases and the J gene end by 0 bases; junction bases not matched to a gene: 9. The DNA of the CDR3 is TGTGCCAGTACCCCCCGGCTAGCGGGGGGGCCGAACACCGGGGAGCTGTTTTTT. Amino acids: CASTPRLAGGPNTGELFF.

The chain employs TRBV19 and TRBJ1-3; D is unresolved. With 3 bases removed from V and 4 bases from J, the gap between germline ends came to 13 bases. Germline V CDR1 and CDR2: LNHDA, SQIVND (reference sequence). This CDR3 comprises 15 residues. The CDR3 DNA is TGTGCCAGTAGTATTATGGCTTTAGCAGGAAACACCATATATTTT. The encoded protein is CASSIMALAGNTIYF.

This clone was counted a single time. The gene calls are TRBV5-1 and TRBJ2-3; TRBD2 matches 9 bases. With V trimmed by 4 bases and J by 1 base, 7 bases remained unmatched. The V gene's germline CDR1 is SGHRS and CDR2 YFSETQ. This CDR3 contains 16 residues. CDR3 loop: CASSIGAGGRTDTQYF. The DNA of the CDR3 is TGCGCCAGCAGCATAGGAGCGGGGGGCCGCACAGATACGCAGTATTTT.

This sequence joins TRBV7-6 and TRBJ2-4; tentatively, D is TRBD1 (7 bases). Trimming took 4 bases from V and 0 from J, leaving 19 bases between them. The CDR3 loop spans 18 amino acids. Germline-derived CDR1 and CDR2 are SGHVS and FNYEAQ. CDR3 sequence: CASSSGGQGFLAKNIQYF. CDR3 bases: TGTGCCAGCAGCTCAGGGGGGCAGGGGTTTTTAGCCAAAAACATTCAGTACTTC.

The chain employs TRBV7-9 and TRBJ2-2, with 10 positions matching TRBD2. Per germline, CDR1 SEHNR and CDR2 FQNEAQ (reference sequence). This CDR3 has 16 amino acids. The junction had 7 bases not matched to a gene; V was cut back by 5 bases and J by 4 bases. This CDR3 reads CASSPRTSGFTGELFF. The CDR3 coding sequence is TGTGCCAGCAGCCCTCGGACTAGCGGCTTCACCGGGGAGCTGTTTTTT.

This clone was picked up one time. The J gene is TRBJ2-5, the V gene TRBV5-1, with a possible D match to TRBD1 (6 bases). The CDR3 totals 15 residues. Per germline, CDR1 SGHRS and CDR2 YFSETQ. The germline V and J ends were trimmed by 2 bases and 2 bases, with 13 bases remaining between them. CDR3 residues: CASSFPGTTQETQYF. DNA of the CDR3: TGCGCCAGCAGCTTCCCCGGGACAACTCAAGAGACCCAGTACTTC. The full variable domain, in which reference TRBV5-1 and TRBJ2-5 provide the parts outside the CDR3, is KAGVTQTPRYLIKTRGQQVTLSCSPISGHRSVSWYQQTPGQGLQFLFEYFSETQRNKGNFPGRFSGRQFSNSRSEMNVSTLELGDSALYLCASSFPGTTQETQYFGPGTRLLVL.

The J gene is TRBJ2-7, the V gene TRBV7-2, with a possible D match to TRBD1 (6 bases). Germline V gene data show CDR1 as SGHTA and CDR2 as FQGNSA. V was shortened by 3 bases and J by 6 bases, with 9 bases between the two germline ends. This CDR3 is 12 amino acids long. The CDR3 bases are TGTGCCAGCAGCTTTGCAGGGGTCGAGCAGTACTTC. Translation gives CASSFAGVEQYF.

This clone was counted only a few times. This chain connects TRBV6-2 or TRBV6-3 to TRBJ1-5; D is perhaps TRBD1 (5 bases). The V end lost 5 bases, the J end lost 3 bases, and 20 bases lay between the germline ends. Germline V gives CDR1 MNHEY, CDR2 SVGEGT. The CDR3 consists of 17 residues. Here the CDR3 DNA reads TGTGCCAGCAGTACCGGCCGGACTAGGGGTCTCAATCAGCCCCAGCATTTT. Its protein product is CASSTGRTRGLNQPQHF.

The gene calls are TRBV6-5 and TRBJ1-2, with D possibly matching TRBD1 (6 bases). Trimming stripped 7 bases from V and 4 bases from J, with 13 bases between. The CDR3 consists of 13 residues. CDR1 and CDR2 from the germline V gene are MNHEY and SVGAGI. CDR3 DNA sequence: TGTGCCAGCACACCTCGGGGGGCCTATGGCTACACCTTC. Its translation: CASTPRGAYGYTF.

This chain connects TRBV12-5 to TRBJ2-1; 10 bases are shared with TRBD2. CDR3 length: 17 residues. The germline CDR1 and CDR2 sequences are LGHNT and FRNRAP. V dropped 0 bases and J dropped 7; count of bases not matched to a gene: 9. CDR3 DNA: TGTGCTAGTGGTTTGGTACTGGCTAGCGGGGGAGGAAATGAGCAGTTCTTC. As protein: CASGLVLASGGGNEQFF.

This chain uses TRBV19 with TRBJ1-1; D is unclear. V lost 5 bases and J 1 base, leaving 8 bases between the germline ends. Germline CDR1 reads LNHDA; CDR2 reads SQIVND (reference sequence). The CDR3 contains 13 residues. The CDR3 loop is CASSFRENTEAFF. In DNA, the CDR3 is TGTGCCAGTAGTTTTCGGGAGAACACTGAAGCTTTCTTT. The variable domain in full, with the rest retrieved from reference TRBV19 and TRBJ1-1, is DGGITQSPKYLFRKEGQNVTLSCEQNLNHDAMYWYRQDPGQGLRLIYYSQIVNDFQKGDIAEGYSVSREKKESFPLTVTSAQKNPTAFYLCASSFRENTEAFFGQGTRLTVV.